This T cell receptor (beta chain) is from a study of blood T cell repertoires in COVID-19. At the level of the study: Sites in the United States, Italy and Spain provided acute and convalescent COVID-19 samples.

Method: immunoSEQ multiplex PCR; TCRdb's copy keeps in-frame clones and lacks some. Of 85,000 to 95,000 clones listed, about 89% are singletons. Trimming stripped 3 bases from V and 3 bases from J, with 17 bases between. Germline loops: CDR1 KGHSH, CDR2 LQKENI. This CDR3 is 16 amino acids long. This clone was recorded once. This receptor was taken from a man aged 55 to 70 with COVID-19, enrolled during active disease. Material: peripheral blood. The chain couples TRBV18 to TRBJ1-2; TRBD1 is a possible D gene (5 bases). This CDR3 reads CASSPRPGQQDYGYTF. CDR3 nucleotides: TGTGCCAGCTCACCGCGTCCGGGTCAACAGGACTATGGCTACACCTTC.